This T cell receptor beta chain was sequenced during a study of HIV-infected patients and healthy controls. V lost 3 bases, J lost 4 bases, and 9 bases stayed unmatched. Germline-derived CDR1 and CDR2 are SEHNR and FQNEAQ (reference sequence). The CDR3 runs to 16 residues. MiXCR, applied by TCRdb to the 5' RACE reads, yields one record per CDR3 protein. The repertoire holds almost 65,000 distinct CDR3 sequences, with under 25% as singletons. Only a few counts were recorded for this clonotype. The chain carries TRBV7-9 and TRBJ1-3, with TRBD1 identical over 7 bases. The source is a human donor in good health. The sample was CD4+ T cells from blood. CDR3 protein: CASSLGQHSSGNTIYF. The DNA for the CDR3 is TGTGCCAGCAGCTTGGGACAGCACAGCTCCGGAAACACCATATATTTT.